The text below deals with one T cell receptor beta chain. The same CDR3 can be traced to other DNA sequences in this sample. This entry comes from a study of CD8+ T cells in alopecia areata. Treatment reported: oral pan-JAK inhibitor, 5-10 mg twice daily. Samples from alopecia areata patients were lesional scalp punch biopsies and peripheral blood. Extraction of RNA preceded its reverse transcription into cDNA, which served as the sequencing template. Profiled with immunoSEQ multiplex PCR; TCRdb holds only in-frame clones, not every one. The table shows under 300,000 clones, with about 60% occurring only once. The germline CDR1 and CDR2 sequences are SNHLY and FYNNEI. This CDR3 region has 12 residues. The V segment lost 7 bases and the J segment 3 bases; nucleotides outside the gene matches: 3.

The V and J genes are TRBV2 and TRBJ2-7, with TRBD1 matching over 7 bases. This TCR was recovered from a human donor with alopecia areata. Material: CD4+ T cells sorted from blood, obtained at approximately week 51, from a patient treated with tofacitinib. CDR3 sequence: CASNRDSYEQYF. The CDR3 DNA sequence: TGTGCCAGCAACCGGGACAGCTACGAGCAGTACTTC.